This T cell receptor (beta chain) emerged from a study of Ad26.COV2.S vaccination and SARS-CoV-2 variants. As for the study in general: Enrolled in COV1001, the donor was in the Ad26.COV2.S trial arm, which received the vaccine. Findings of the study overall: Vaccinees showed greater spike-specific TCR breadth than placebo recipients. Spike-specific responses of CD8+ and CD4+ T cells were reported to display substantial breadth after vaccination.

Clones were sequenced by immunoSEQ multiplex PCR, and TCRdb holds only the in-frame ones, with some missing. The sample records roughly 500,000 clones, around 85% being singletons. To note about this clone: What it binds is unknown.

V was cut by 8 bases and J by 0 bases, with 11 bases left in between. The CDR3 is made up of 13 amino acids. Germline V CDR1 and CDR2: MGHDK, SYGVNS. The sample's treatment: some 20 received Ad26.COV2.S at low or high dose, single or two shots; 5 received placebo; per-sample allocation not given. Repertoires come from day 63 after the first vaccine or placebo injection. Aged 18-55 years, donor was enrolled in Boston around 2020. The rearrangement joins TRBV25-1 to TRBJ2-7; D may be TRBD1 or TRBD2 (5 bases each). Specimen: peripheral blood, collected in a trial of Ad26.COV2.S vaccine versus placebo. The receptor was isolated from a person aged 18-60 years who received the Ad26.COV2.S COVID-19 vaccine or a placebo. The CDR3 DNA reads TGTGCCAGCCGAGGGGACGGCTCCTACGAGCAGTACTTC. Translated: CASRGDGSYEQYF.